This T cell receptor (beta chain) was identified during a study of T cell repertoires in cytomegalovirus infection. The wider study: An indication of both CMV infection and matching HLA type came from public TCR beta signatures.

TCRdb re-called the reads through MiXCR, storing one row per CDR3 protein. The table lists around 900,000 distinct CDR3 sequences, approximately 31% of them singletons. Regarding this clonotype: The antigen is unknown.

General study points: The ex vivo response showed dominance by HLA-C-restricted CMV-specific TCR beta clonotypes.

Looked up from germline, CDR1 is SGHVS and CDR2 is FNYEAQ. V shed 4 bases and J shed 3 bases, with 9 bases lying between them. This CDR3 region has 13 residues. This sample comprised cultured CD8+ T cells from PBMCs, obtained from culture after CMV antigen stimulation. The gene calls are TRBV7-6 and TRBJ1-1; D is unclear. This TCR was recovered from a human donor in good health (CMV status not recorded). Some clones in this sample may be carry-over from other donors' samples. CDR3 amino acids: CASSSYADTEAFF. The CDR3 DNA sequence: TGTGCCAGCAGCTCATACGCTGACACTGAAGCTTTCTTT.